One T cell receptor beta chain is described in this entry. Its antigen is undetermined. Data came from immunoSEQ multiplex PCR; TCRdb stores just in-frame clones and leaves some out. Among 30,000 to 45,000 clones listed, 70% to 90% were seen once. This sample stems from a study of T cells in localized non-small cell lung cancer. Study conclusions and caveats: Because sequencing included only one region (of the tumor), heterogeneity remains possible. Turning up in adjacent lung were a median approximately 60 of the top 100 tumor clones. There was an association of higher blood T cell density with longer overall survival. Among the tissues sampled, uninvolved adjacent lung had the highest T cell clonality, above tumor.

V lost 3 bases to trimming and J lost 3 bases; unmatched junction nucleotides: 7. The CDR3 sequence is 16 residues long. The germline CDR1 and CDR2 sequences are SEHNR and FQNEAQ (reference sequence). The material was peripheral blood, obtained before any cancer treatment. The chain employs TRBV7-9 and TRBJ1-3; 8 bases fit TRBD1. This sequence originates from a woman aged 35-75 years with stage I lung adenocarcinoma. The CDR3 protein is CASSFTAGGGGNTIYF. CDR3 in DNA: TGTGCCAGCAGCTTCACAGCAGGGGGCGGTGGAAACACCATATATTTT.